A single sample is the source of the 8 T cell receptor beta chains below, sequenced in a study of long-term antiretroviral therapy in people with HIV. With survey level as its setting, the immunoSEQ assay was v3.0. Some clones are missing from TCRdb's copy, which holds only in-frame ones; the method was immunoSEQ multiplex PCR. The profile shows about 9,700 clones, under 85% of them singletons. The starting material was unsorted PBMCs, obtained 1.8 years before starting antiretroviral therapy. Source of these receptors: a man aged 35-49 years with HIV.

The genes are TRBV4-1 and TRBJ2-7; the D gene is possibly TRBD1 (5 bases). V gave up 4 bases and J gave up 0 bases, with 22 bases separating them. CDR3 length equals 18 residues. CDR1 MGHRA and CDR2 YSYEKL come from the germline V gene. The CDR3 region is CASSPTAGAGFFSYEQYF. The DNA for the CDR3 is TGCGCCAGCAGCCCTACCGCTGGGGCAGGCTTTTTCTCCTACGAGCAGTACTTC.

The rearrangement links TRBV5-1 to TRBJ2-1, with 8 bases matching TRBD2. The germline V gene has CDR1 SGHRS and CDR2 YFSETQ. This CDR3 has 18 amino acids. Germline trimming cut 4 bases from V and 7 bases from J; bases unmatched to any gene: 19. CDR3 DNA sequence: TGCGCCAGCAGCCTTGGTATGTGGTCGGGGGGGCCGGAAAATGAGCAGTTCTTC. This gives the protein CASSLGMWSGGPENEQFF.

V and J are TRBV19 and TRBJ2-6, with D perhaps given as TRBD1 or TRBD2 (5 bases each). This CDR3 is 17 amino acids long. The ends were cut back, 9 bases at V and 2 bases at J, with 20 bases in the middle. CDR1 LNHDA and CDR2 SQIVND come from the germline V gene (reference sequence). CDR3 coding DNA: TGTGCCAGCCACAGGAGCAGGGAGTCGGCTGGGGCCAACGTCCTGACTTTC. Translation gives CASHRSRESAGANVLTF.

The chain couples TRBV19 to TRBJ1-5, with D tentatively TRBD1 (6 bases). V dropped 7 bases and J dropped 4 bases, with 11 bases sitting between them. CDR1 is LNHDA, CDR2 SQIVND, per germline (reference sequence). The CDR3 runs 13 residues. The chain's CDR3 is CASIGQLNQPQHF. The CDR3 nucleotides are TGTGCCAGTATTGGACAGCTGAATCAGCCCCAGCATTTT.

J is TRBJ2-5 and V is TRBV21-1; the D call TRBD2 from the table was never checked on the DNA. TRBV21-1 is tagged as a pseudogene. The CDR3 is 15 residues long. CDR3 region: CASSPPGLEEETQYF. CDR3 DNA: TGTGCCAGCAGCCCACCGGGACTAGAGGAAGAGACCCAGTACTTC.

V and J are TRBV7-3 and TRBJ2-5; the D call may be TRBD1 or TRBD2 (5 bases each). CDR3 length equals 15 residues. Per germline, CDR1 SGHTA and CDR2 FQGTGA. V lost 6 bases and J lost 1, with 15 bases in between. The CDR3 is CASSLYGDPQETQYF. In DNA form, the CDR3 reads TGTGCCAGCAGTTTGTATGGGGACCCCCAAGAGACCCAGTACTTC.

This clone is classed as large. The V call is TRBV13, the J call TRBJ1-1, with D possibly TRBD1 on 5 matching bases. The V end lost 2 bases, the J end lost 7 bases, and 8 bases lay between the germline ends. The CDR3 covers 12 residues. From germline, CDR1 is PRHDT and CDR2 FYEKMQ (reference sequence). CDR3 amino acids: CASSLRQLEAFF. For the CDR3, the DNA is TGTGCCAGCAGCTTAAGACAGCTTGAAGCTTTCTTT.

This chain uses TRBV7-9 with TRBJ1-3; 8 nucleotides match TRBD1. The CDR3 covers 14 residues. CDR1 is SEHNR and CDR2 is FQNEAQ in the germline V gene (reference sequence). The V segment lost 4 bases and the J segment 4 bases; nucleotides outside the gene matches: 3. The CDR3 sequence: CASSSQGEGNTIYF. The CDR3 DNA sequence: TGTGCCAGCAGCTCACAGGGGGAGGGAAACACCATATATTTT.